Here is one TCR beta chain with its context. As yet, its antigen is unknown. Trimming removed 5 bases from V and 1 base from J, with 17 bases in between. The CDR3 length is 16 residues. CDR1 is SGHRS, CDR2 YFSETQ, per germline. The data were taken from a study of cytomegalovirus exposure and HLA in healthy donors. The overall study: Among the 400 or so donors who were genotyped, around 77% fell in the genetic ancestry cluster that is associated with self-reported Caucasian donors. Study-level findings and limits: In a later analysis, V- and J-gene trimming of beta chains associated with a DCLRE1C missense variant, replicated independently. TRBV6-2, TRBV6-3 and some other V segments were unresolvable in 87-base-pair reads.

PCR amplification relied on 60 Vbeta primers (plus 13 Jbeta primers). Clones were sequenced by immunoSEQ multiplex PCR, and TCRdb holds only the in-frame ones, with some missing. The sample includes approximately 120,000 clones, roughly 76% of them seen just once. Donors had nominal health at sampling but likely had unrecorded immune exposures. The chain recombines TRBV5-1 with TRBJ2-3, with D possibly matching TRBD1 (6 bases). This receptor was identified in a woman in her forties in good health and CMV-seropositive. What was sequenced was PBMCs. CDR3 DNA: TGCGCCAGCAGTCTAAAAGAGTCAGGGGGCACAGATACGCAGTATTTT. Translating it yields CASSLKESGGTDTQYF.